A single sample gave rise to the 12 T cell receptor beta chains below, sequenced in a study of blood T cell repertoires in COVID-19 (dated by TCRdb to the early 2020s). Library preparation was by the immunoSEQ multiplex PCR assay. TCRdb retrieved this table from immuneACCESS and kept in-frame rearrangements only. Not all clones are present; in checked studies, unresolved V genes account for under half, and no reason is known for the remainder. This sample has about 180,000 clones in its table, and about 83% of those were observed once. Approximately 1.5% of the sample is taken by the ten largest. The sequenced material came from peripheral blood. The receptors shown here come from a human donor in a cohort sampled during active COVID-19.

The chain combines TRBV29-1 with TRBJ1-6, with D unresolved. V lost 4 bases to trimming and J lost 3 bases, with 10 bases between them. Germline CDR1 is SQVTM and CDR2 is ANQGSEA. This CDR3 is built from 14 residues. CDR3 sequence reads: CSVGEGDYNSPLHF. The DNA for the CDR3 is TGCAGCGTTGGGGAGGGCGACTATAATTCACCCCTCCACTTT.

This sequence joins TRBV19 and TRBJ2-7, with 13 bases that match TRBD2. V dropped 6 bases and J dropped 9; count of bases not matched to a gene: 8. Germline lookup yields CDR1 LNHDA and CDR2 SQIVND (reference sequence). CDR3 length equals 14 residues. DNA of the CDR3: TGTGCCAGTAGGCCGGGACTAGCGGGAAGAGGGCAGTACTTC. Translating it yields CASRPGLAGRGQYF.

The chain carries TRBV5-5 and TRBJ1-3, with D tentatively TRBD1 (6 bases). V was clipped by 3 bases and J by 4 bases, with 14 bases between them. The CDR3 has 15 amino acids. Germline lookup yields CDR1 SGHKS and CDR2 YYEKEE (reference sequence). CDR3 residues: CASSSGQTPGNTIYF. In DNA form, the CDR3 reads TGTGCCAGCAGCTCCGGACAGACACCCGGAAACACCATATATTTT.

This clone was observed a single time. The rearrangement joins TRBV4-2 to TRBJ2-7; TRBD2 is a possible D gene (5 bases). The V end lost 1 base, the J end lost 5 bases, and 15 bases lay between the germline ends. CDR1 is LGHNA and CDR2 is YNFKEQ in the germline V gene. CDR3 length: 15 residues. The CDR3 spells CASSQGEPGSDEQYF. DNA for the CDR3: TGTGCCAGCAGCCAAGGTGAGCCGGGGTCGGACGAGCAGTACTTC.

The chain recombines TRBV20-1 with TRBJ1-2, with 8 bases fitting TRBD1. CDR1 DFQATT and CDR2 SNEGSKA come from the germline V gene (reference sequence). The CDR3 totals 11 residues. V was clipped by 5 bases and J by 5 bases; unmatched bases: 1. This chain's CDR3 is CSAWTGYGYTF. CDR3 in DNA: TGCAGTGCTTGGACAGGGTATGGCTACACCTTC.

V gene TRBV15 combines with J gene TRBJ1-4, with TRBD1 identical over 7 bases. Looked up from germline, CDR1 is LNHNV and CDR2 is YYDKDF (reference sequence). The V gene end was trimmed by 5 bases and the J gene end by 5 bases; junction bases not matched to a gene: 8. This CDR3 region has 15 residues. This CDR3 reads CATSRPTGRNEKLFF. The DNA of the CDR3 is TGTGCCACCAGCCGGCCGACAGGGAGGAATGAAAAACTGTTTTTT.

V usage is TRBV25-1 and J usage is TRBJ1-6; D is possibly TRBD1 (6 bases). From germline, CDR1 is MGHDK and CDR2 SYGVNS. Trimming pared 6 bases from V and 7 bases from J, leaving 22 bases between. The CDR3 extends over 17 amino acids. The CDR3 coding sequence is TGTGCCAGCAGCCTCGGACAGTCCGGGAGGTTAAATTCACCCCTCCACTTT. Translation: CASSLGQSGRLNSPLHF.

CDR3 sequence reads: CASSPTSGRANTGELFF. CDR3 nucleotides: TGTGCCAGCAGCCCGACTAGCGGGAGGGCGAACACCGGGGAGCTGTTTTTT. The rearrangement joins TRBV14 to TRBJ2-2; 14 bases match TRBD2. This CDR3 region has 17 residues. The V gene's germline CDR1 is SGHDN and CDR2 FVKESK. Trimming at V came to 4 bases and at J to 0 bases, leaving 1 base not matched to a gene.

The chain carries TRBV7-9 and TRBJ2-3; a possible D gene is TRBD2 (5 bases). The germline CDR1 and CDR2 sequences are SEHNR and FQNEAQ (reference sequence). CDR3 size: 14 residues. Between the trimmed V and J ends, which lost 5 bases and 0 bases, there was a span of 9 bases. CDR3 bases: TGTGCCAGCAGCCCGACTAAAAGCACAGATACGCAGTATTTT. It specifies CASSPTKSTDTQYF.

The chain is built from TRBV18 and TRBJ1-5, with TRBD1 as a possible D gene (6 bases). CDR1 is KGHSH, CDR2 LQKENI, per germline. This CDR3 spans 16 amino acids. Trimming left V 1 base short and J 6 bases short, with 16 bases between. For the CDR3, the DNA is TGTGCCAGCTCACCACAAAGGTCAGGGGTGGTTCAGCCCCAGCATTTT. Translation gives CASSPQRSGVVQPQHF.

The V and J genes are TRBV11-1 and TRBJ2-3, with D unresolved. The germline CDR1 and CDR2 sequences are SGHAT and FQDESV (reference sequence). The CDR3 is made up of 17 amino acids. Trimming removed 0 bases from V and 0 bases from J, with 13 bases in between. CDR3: CASSLAVAPSSTDTQYF. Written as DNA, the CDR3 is TGTGCCAGCAGCTTAGCCGTGGCCCCCAGTAGCACAGATACGCAGTATTTT. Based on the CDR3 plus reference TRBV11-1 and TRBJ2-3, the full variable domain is EAEVAQSPRYKITEKSQAVAFWCDPISGHATLYWYRQILGQGPELLVQFQDESVVDDSQLPKDRFSAERLKGVDSTLKIQPAELGDSAMYLCASSLAVAPSSTDTQYFGPGTRLTVL.

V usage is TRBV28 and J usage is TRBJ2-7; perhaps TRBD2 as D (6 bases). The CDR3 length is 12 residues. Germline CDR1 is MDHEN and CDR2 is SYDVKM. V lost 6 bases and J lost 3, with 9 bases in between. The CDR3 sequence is CASRTRNYEQYF. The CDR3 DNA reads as TGTGCCAGCAGGACTAGAAACTACGAGCAGTACTTC. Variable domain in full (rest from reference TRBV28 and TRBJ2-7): DVKVTQSSRYLVKRTGEKVFLECVQDMDHENMFWYRQDPGLGLRLIYFSYDVKMKEKGDIPEGYSVSREKKERFSLILESASTNQTSMYLCASRTRNYEQYFGPGTRLTVT.